This TCR beta chain was observed in a study of regulatory dendritic cells for organ transplantation. Study-level findings and limits: Mature dendritic cells appeared to drive more memory CD8+ clonal expansion than regulatory ones. Of resting T cell subsets, memory CD8+ had the most alloreactive clonotypes.

As concerns this clone: Its specificity is not known.

Repertoires were generated with immunoSEQ multiplex PCR, while TCRdb's copy carries only in-frame clones and drops some. The sample has approximately 12,000 clones; approximately 89% are singletons. CFSE-labeled sorted T cells met regulatory or mature dendritic cells for 4 to 6 days. Naive CD45RA+ and memory CD45RO+ CD4+ or CD8+ T cells were FACS-sorted. V shed 2 bases and J shed 2 bases, with 13 bases lying between them. The CDR3 contains 14 residues. Germline V gives CDR1 GTSNPN, CDR2 SVGIG (reference sequence). What was sequenced was naive CD8+ T cells from blood cultured with regulatory dendritic cells. The sample's subset: CD45RA+ naive T cells. The chain combines TRBV30 with TRBJ2-7, with D possibly matching TRBD1 (6 bases). The receptor was derived from a human donor in good health. The CDR3 sequence: CAWSWAGEPYEQYF. For the CDR3, the DNA is TGTGCCTGGAGTTGGGCAGGGGAGCCCTACGAGCAGTACTTC.